This record looks at one TCR beta chain sequence and its context. At one end, the junction sequence differs from germline, possibly due to a read error. This sample holds PBMCs from 10 ml fresh peripheral blood. The source material, RNA transcripts, was used to amplify TCR beta CDR3 regions. The primer set for the first-round RT-PCR of the TCR CDR3 was HTBI. TCRdb reanalysed the multiplex PCR reads using MiXCR and keeps one entry per CDR3 protein. The table includes 400,000 to 450,000 distinct CDR3 sequences, under 15% detected once. This sample is drawn from a study of T cells in Graves' hyperthyroidism and ophthalmopathy. Study summary: Peripheral blood draws took place at initial diagnosis, ahead of any treatment.

The CDR3 contains 15 residues. Germline CDR1 and CDR2: MNHEY and SMNVEV (reference sequence). The TCR originated in a man aged 18 to 29 with Graves' ophthalmopathy. Sequenced material: blood. The chain employs TRBV27 and TRBJ1-4; 9 positions agree with TRBD1. The CDR3 DNA sequence: TGTGCCAGCAGTTGGGGACAGGGTTTTAATGAAAAGCTGTTTTTT. Its translation: CASSWGQGFNEKLFF. The variable domain in full, with the rest retrieved from reference TRBV27 and TRBJ1-4, is EAQVTQNPRYLITVTGKKLTVTCSQNMNHEYMSWYRQDPGLGLRQIYYSMNVEVTDKGDVPEGYKVSRKEKRNFPLILESPSPNQTSLYFCASSWGQGFNEKLFFGSGTQLSVL.